This T cell receptor beta chain is drawn from a study of cytomegalovirus exposure and HLA in healthy donors. Regarding the study as a whole: For presence/absence analyses, sequencing depth was assumed to be roughly uniform across donors.

Trimming pared 1 base from V and 3 bases from J, leaving 16 bases between. The CDR3 extends over 17 amino acids. Germline V gene sequence: CDR1 MGHDK, CDR2 SYGVNS. Participants comprised healthy donors of bone marrow. PCR amplification relied on 60 Vbeta primers (plus 13 Jbeta primers). Some clones are missing from TCRdb's copy, which holds only in-frame ones; the method was immunoSEQ multiplex PCR. The table includes about 130,000 clones, roughly 80% detected once. In regard to this clone: Its target is not known.

V gene TRBV25-1 combines with J gene TRBJ2-1; tentative D call: TRBD2 (6 bases). The clonotype originates from a man aged 25 to 40 in good health and CMV-seronegative. The sequencing sample was made of PBMCs. The DNA of the CDR3 is TGTGCCAGCAGTGAATTAGGAGGGGCACTACACTACAATGAGCAGTTCTTC. As protein: CASSELGGALHYNEQFF.